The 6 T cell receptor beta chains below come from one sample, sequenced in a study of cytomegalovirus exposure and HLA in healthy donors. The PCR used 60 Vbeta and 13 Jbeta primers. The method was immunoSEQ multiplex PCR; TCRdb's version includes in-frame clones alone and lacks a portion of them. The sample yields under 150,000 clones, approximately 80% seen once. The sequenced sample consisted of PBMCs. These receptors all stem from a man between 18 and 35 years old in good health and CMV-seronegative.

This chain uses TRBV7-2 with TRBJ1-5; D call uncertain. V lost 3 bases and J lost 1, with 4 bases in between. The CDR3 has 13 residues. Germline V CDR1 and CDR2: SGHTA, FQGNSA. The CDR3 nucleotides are TGTGCCAGCAGCTTCCGGAGCAATCAGCCCCAGCATTTT. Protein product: CASSFRSNQPQHF.

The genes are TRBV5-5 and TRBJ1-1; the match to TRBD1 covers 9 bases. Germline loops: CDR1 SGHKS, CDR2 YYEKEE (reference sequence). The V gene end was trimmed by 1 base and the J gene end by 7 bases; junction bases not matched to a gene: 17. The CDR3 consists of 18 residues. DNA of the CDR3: TGTGCCAGCAGCTTGACAGGGGGCATCCCTGGGATTGGGGTTGAAGCTTTCTTT. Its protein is CASSLTGGIPGIGVEAFF.

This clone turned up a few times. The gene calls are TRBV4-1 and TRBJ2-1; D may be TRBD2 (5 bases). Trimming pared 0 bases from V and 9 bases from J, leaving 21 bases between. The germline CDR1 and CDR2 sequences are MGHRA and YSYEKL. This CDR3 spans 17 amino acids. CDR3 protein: CASSQDSVASLKGEQFF. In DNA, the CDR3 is TGCGCCAGCAGCCAAGATAGTGTAGCGTCACTCAAGGGTGAGCAGTTCTTC.

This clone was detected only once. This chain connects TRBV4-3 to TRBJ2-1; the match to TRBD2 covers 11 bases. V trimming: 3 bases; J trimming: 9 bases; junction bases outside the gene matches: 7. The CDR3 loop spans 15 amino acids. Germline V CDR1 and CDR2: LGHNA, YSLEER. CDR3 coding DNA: TGCGCCAGCAGCCACGATCCCGGACTAGCGGGTGAGCAGTTCTTC. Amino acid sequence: CASSHDPGLAGEQFF.

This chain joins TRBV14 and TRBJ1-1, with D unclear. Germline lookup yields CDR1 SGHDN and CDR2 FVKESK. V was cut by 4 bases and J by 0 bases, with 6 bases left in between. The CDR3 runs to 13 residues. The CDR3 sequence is CASSLVLNTEAFF. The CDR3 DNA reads TGTGCCAGCAGCCTAGTCTTGAACACTGAAGCTTTCTTT.

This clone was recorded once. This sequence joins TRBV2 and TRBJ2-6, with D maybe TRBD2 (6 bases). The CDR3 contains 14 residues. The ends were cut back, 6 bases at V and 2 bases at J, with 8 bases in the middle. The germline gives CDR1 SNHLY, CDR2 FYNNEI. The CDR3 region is CASREGTGANVLTF. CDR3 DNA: TGTGCCAGCAGGGAGGGGACTGGGGCCAACGTCCTGACTTTC.